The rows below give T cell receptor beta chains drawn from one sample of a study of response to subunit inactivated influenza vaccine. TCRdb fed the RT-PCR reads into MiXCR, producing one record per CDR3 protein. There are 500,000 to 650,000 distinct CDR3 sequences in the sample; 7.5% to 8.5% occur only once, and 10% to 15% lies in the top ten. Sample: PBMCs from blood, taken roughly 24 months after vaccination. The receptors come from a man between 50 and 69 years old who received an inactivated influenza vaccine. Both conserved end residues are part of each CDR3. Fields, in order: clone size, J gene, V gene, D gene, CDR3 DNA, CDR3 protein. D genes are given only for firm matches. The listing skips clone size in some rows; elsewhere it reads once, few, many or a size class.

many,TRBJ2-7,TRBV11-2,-,TGTGCCAGCAGCTTGTCGGGAAAATCCTACGAGCAGTACTTC,CASSLSGKSYEQYF
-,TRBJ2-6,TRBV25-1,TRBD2,TGTGCCAGCAGTACTAGGACTAGCGGTGGGGCCAACGTCCTGACTTTC,CASSTRTSGGANVLTF
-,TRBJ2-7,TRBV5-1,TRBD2,TGCGCCAGCAGCTTGGGGCCTAGCGGGGGGGTCTACTACGAGCAGTACTTC,CASSLGPSGGVYYEQYF
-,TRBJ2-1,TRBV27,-,TGTGCCAGCACCCAAGGGCCTAGCAGCTACAATGAGCAGTTCTTC,CASTQGPSSYNEQFF
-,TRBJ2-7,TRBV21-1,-,TGTGCCAGCAGCCAAACTAATGCCCTCTCCTACGAGCAGTACTTC,CASSQTNALSYEQYF
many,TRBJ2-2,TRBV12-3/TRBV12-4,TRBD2,TGTGCCAGCAGTCCCAGTCCAGCGGGAGCGGTCGGGGAGCTGTTTTTT,CASSPSPAGAVGELFF
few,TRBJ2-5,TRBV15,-,TGTGCCACCAGCAGAGGGTCTTTTGCCCAGTACTTC,CATSRGSFAQYF
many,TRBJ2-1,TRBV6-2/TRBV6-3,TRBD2,TGTGCCAGCAGTTCCCAAATAGCGGGAGGGCCCCTCAATGAGCAGTTCTTC,CASSSQIAGGPLNEQFF
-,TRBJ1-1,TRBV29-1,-,TGCAGCGGAACAAGACACACTGAAGCTTTCTTT,CSGTRHTEAFF
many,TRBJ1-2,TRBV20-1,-,TGCAGTGCTAGCCATACAGAGTTTCTCTATGGCTACACCTTC,CSASHTEFLYGYTF
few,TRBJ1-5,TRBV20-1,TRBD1,TGCAGTGCTAGGCCCGGGACAGGAAATCAGCCCCAGCATTTT,CSARPGTGNQPQHF
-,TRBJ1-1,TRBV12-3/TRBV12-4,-,TGTGCCAGCCGTTTGAGCCAAAACACTGAAGCTTTCTTT,CASRLSQNTEAFF
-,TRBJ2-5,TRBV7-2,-,TGTGCCAGCAGCTTAGTGGCAGATCCTTCGAAGACCCAGTACTTC,CASSLVADPSKTQYF
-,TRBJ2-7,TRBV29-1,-,TGCAGCGTTACCCCGTCTGGGAGGTACGAGCAGTACTTC,CSVTPSGRYEQYF
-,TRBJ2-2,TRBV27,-,TGTGCCAGCAGCCCGGGCGGGTACGGCACCGGGGAGCTGTTTTTT,CASSPGGYGTGELFF
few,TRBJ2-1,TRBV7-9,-,TGTGCCAGCAGCTTACAGGGGGGGCTTGTCAATGAGCAGTTCTTC,CASSLQGGLVNEQFF
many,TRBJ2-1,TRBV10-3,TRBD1,TGTGCCATCAGGTCCGGGACAGGGACCTACAATGAGCAGTTCTTC,CAIRSGTGTYNEQFF
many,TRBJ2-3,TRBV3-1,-,TGTGCCAGCAGCCAAGCAGGGGTGGGGACAGATACGCAGTATTTT,CASSQAGVGTDTQYF
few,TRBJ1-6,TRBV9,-,TGTGCCAGCAGCGTAGAGCCGACAGTTAATCTGGGTTCACCCCTCCACTTT,CASSVEPTVNLGSPLHF
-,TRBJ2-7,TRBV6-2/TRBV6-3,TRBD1,TGTGCCAGCAGTTGGGACAGGGGGCGCGAGCAGTACTTC,CASSWDRGREQYF
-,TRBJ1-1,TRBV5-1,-,TGCGCCAGCAGCTTGGCAGGCGGGGGGGGCCGCACTGAAGCTTTCTTT,CASSLAGGGGRTEAFF
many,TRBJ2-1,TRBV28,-,TGTGCCAGCAGCTACGCGGGGACAGCCTCCTACAATGAGCAGTTCTTC,CASSYAGTASYNEQFF
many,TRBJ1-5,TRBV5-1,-,TGCGCCAGCAGCTTGGTGTCGGGGGGCCCTTATCAGCCCCAGCATTTT,CASSLVSGGPYQPQHF
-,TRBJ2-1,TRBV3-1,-,TGTGCCAGCAGCCAAGTTCGAGACAGATACAATGAGCAGTTCTTC,CASSQVRDRYNEQFF
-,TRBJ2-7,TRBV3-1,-,TGTGCCAGCAGCCCTGCCTGGACCCCCTACGAGCAGTACTTC,CASSPAWTPYEQYF
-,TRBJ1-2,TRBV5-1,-,TGCGCCAGCAGCTTGGTCGGCAGGGGAAGTGGCTACACCTTC,CASSLVGRGSGYTF
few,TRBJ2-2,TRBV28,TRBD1,TGTGCCAGCAGATTGGACAGGGTGAACACCGGGGAGCTGTTTTTT,CASRLDRVNTGELFF
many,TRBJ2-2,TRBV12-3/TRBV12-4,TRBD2,TGTGCCAGCAGTTCCCTCAGGACACGGGGGGTCAACGGGGAGCTGTTTTTT,CASSSLRTRGVNGELFF
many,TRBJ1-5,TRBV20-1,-,TGCAGTGCTAGAGGCCAGGGTGGTCAGCCCCAGCATTTT,CSARGQGGQPQHF
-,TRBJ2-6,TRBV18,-,TGTGCCAGCTCACGACAGATCTCTGGGGCCAACGTCCTGACTTTC,CASSRQISGANVLTF
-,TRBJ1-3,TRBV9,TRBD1,TGTGCCAGCAGCGTGTCCGCCGGGACAGGGGAGGACACCATATATTTT,CASSVSAGTGEDTIYF
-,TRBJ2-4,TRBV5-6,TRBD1,TGTGCCAGATGCTTGCCAGGGGGCGTAAGAAACATTCAGTACTTC,CARCLPGGVRNIQYF
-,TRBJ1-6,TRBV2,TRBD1,TGTGCCAGCAGTGTCCGGGGACAGGGCAATTCACCCTTCCACTTT,CASSVRGQGNSPFHF
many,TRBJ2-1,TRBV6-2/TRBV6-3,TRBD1,TGTGCCAGCAGTTACTCGACGAGACAGGGGGTGTTCTTC,CASSYSTRQGVFF
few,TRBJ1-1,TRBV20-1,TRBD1,TGCAGTGCAAGACAGGGACCCACTGAAGCTTTCTTT,CSARQGPTEAFF
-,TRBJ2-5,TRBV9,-,TGTGCCAGCAGCCCGGGGGACAGAAACCAAGAGACCCAGTACTTC,CASSPGDRNQETQYF
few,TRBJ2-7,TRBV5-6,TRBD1,TGTGCCAGCAGCTGGTGGGGGACAGGGTTTCGGCCCGAGCAGTACTTC,CASSWWGTGFRPEQYF
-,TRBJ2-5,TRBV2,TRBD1,TGTGCCAGCAACTACTACAGGGGGACTGAGGAGACCCAGTACTTC,CASNYYRGTEETQYF
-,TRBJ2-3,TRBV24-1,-,TGTGCCACCAGTGATTTAGGGGTCGCAGATACGCAGTATTTT,CATSDLGVADTQYF
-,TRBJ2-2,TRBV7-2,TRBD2,TGTGCCAGCAGCTTAGGCGGGGGTTTTGGCACCGGGGAGCTGTTTTTT,CASSLGGGFGTGELFF
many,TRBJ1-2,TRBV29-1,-,TGCAGCGTTTGGGTAGGGTATGGCTACACCTTC,CSVWVGYGYTF
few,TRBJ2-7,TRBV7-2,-,TGTGCCAGCAGCTGGGTTAGCGGCTCGAGCTCCTACGAGCAGTACTTC,CASSWVSGSSSYEQYF
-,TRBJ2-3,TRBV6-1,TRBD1,TGTGCCAGCAGAAAGACAGGGGTCAGGGGGAATACGCAGTATTTT,CASRKTGVRGNTQYF
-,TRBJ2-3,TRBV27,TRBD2,TGTGCCAGCAGTCTGCAACGGACTAGCGGGAGAACAGATACGCAGTATTTT,CASSLQRTSGRTDTQYF
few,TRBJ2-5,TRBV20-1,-,TGCAGTGCTGTCTCTCCCTCAGCCGGCGCATACCAAGAGACCCAGTACTTC,CSAVSPSAGAYQETQYF
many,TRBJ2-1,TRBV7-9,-,TGTGCCAGCAGCTTGGACTTAGAAAATGAGCAGTTCTTC,CASSLDLENEQFF
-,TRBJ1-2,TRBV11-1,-,TGTGCCAGCAGCTTAGTATCATTCCGAAGGACACCTAACTATGGCTACACCTTC,CASSLVSFRRTPNYGYTF
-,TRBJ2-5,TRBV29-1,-,TGCAGCGGACAGCTGAGCCAAGAGACCCAGTACTTC,CSGQLSQETQYF
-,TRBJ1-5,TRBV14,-,TGTGCCAGCAGCCAAGACAGTAAGTGGAGGAGCCAGCCCCAGCATTTT,CASSQDSKWRSQPQHF
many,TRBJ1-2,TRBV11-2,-,TGTGCCAGCAGCTTAGCCCCGGCTAACTATGGCTACACCTTC,CASSLAPANYGYTF
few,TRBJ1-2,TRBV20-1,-,TGCAGTGCAGTGGGGACAAGCTATGGCTACACCTTC,CSAVGTSYGYTF
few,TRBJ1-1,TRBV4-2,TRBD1,TGTGCCAGCAGCCCCGGGACAGGGCAGCAGGAGACTGAAGCTTTCTTT,CASSPGTGQQETEAFF
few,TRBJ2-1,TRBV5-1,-,TGCGCCAGCAGTCAGACGGGAGAGTACAATGAGCAGTTCTTC,CASSQTGEYNEQFF
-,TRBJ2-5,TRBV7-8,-,TGTGCCAGCGGACCGCTCGGAAAGGGAGAGACCCAGTACTTC,CASGPLGKGETQYF
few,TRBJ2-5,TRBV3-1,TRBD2,TGTGCCAGCAGCCAGGGGACTAGCGGACAAGAGACCCAGTACTTC,CASSQGTSGQETQYF